This TCR beta chain was captured in a study of cytomegalovirus exposure and HLA in healthy donors. Findings of the study overall: Because they were indistinguishable, some V segments, including TRBV6-2 and TRBV6-3, were excluded.

Germline V gene sequence: CDR1 SGDLS, CDR2 YYNGEE. The CDR3 runs to 14 residues. To note about this clone: Its antigen is undetermined.

With 60 Vbeta and 13 Jbeta primers, the PCR was carried out. Profiled with immunoSEQ multiplex PCR; TCRdb holds only in-frame clones, not every one. The sample contains 200,000 to 250,000 clones, 80% to 85% of which appear only once. The V gene is TRBV9, the J gene TRBJ2-5, with D possibly TRBD1 on 6 matching bases. The tail of the sequence fits TRBJ2-7 better, so the J call may be wrong. The clonotype comes from a boy between 2 and 10 years old in good health and CMV-seronegative. Sequencing was performed on PBMCs. CDR3 bases: TGTGCCAGCAGCGAGAGCGGACAGTCCTACGAGCAGTACTTC. It codes for CASSESGQSYEQYF.